These 28 T cell receptor beta chains originate from one sample sequenced in a study of T-cell reconstitution after alpha-beta-depleted transplantation in children. Preparation of the TCRbeta library was carried out with unique molecular identifiers. Via MiXCR, TCRdb re-called the PCR reads, giving one row per CDR3 protein. The table includes roughly 300,000 distinct CDR3 sequences, about 9.9% detected once. Sample: peripheral blood, taken 180 days after TCRalphabeta/CD19-depleted stem cell transplant. The receptors were gathered from a male patient aged 2 to 9 who had a stem cell transplant for chronic granulomatous disease, so the T cells may come from the graft donor.

This clonotype has at least ten counts. The genes are TRBV11-2 and TRBJ2-7; D remains unclear. The CDR3 sequence is 14 residues long. Germline V gene data show CDR1 as SGHAT and CDR2 as FQNNGV. Deletions cut 5 bases from V and 3 bases from J, with 14 bases between. The CDR3 protein is CASSPPSLHYEQYF. The CDR3 nucleotides are TGTGCCAGCAGCCCGCCTTCCCTCCACTACGAGCAGTACTTC.

This clonotype was counted many times. The V call is TRBV27, the J call TRBJ2-1; 8 nucleotides match TRBD1. This CDR3 is built from 14 residues. V shed 4 bases and J 6 bases; nucleotides not matched to a gene: 5. Germline V gene sequence: CDR1 MNHEY, CDR2 SMNVEV (reference sequence). CDR3 sequence: CASSSETGANEQFF. As DNA, the CDR3 is TGTGCCAGCAGTTCCGAGACAGGGGCCAATGAGCAGTTCTTC.

This clonotype appeared many times. This chain connects TRBV5-1 to TRBJ1-2; no firm D call. The CDR3 totals 14 residues. Germline V gene data show CDR1 as SGHRS and CDR2 as YFSETQ. With 4 bases removed from V and 8 bases from J, the gap between germline ends came to 18 bases. The CDR3 coding sequence is TGCGCCAGCAGCACCGAGACCGGGAGCTCGGGCTACACCTTC. Protein product: CASSTETGSSGYTF.

In this sample, this clonotype turned up many times. The V gene is TRBV20-1, the J gene TRBJ2-2; 8 bases align to TRBD1. The CDR3 runs 17 residues. From germline, CDR1 is DFQATT and CDR2 SNEGSKA (reference sequence). V shed 3 bases and J 5 bases; nucleotides not matched to a gene: 14. CDR3 residues: CSARTQGAGRRTGELFF. CDR3 nucleotides: TGCAGTGCTAGGACCCAGGGGGCTGGAAGGAGAACCGGGGAGCTGTTTTTT.

The sample holds many counts of this clonotype. The chain has TRBV7-6 and TRBJ2-1; TRBD2 aligns across 13 bases. The CDR3 runs to 16 residues. V was pared by 5 bases and J by 10 bases, with 11 bases of the junction left unmatched. Germline V gene data show CDR1 as SGHVS and CDR2 as FNYEAQ. The CDR3 is CASSTRGGLAGNEQFF. The CDR3 coding sequence is TGTGCCAGCAGCACTCGGGGGGGACTAGCGGGAAACGAGCAGTTCTTC.

This clonotype was found many times. This chain uses TRBV20-1 with TRBJ2-3, with 9 bases that match TRBD1. CDR3 length: 14 amino acids. Looked up from germline, CDR1 is DFQATT and CDR2 is SNEGSKA (reference sequence). Unmatched junction bases numbered 1, after V lost 0 bases and J lost 3 bases. CDR3 bases: TGCAGTGCTAGAGATGGGACAGGGACAGATACGCAGTATTTT. It is translated as CSARDGTGTDTQYF.

The chain links TRBV2 to TRBJ2-2; possibly TRBD1 or TRBD2 for D (5 bases each). V lost 3 bases, J lost 3 bases, and 20 bases lay in between. In germline, CDR1 is SNHLY, CDR2 FYNNEI. The CDR3 runs to 18 residues. Here the CDR3 reads CASSERPPAQGDTGELFF. CDR3 in DNA: TGTGCCAGCAGTGAGAGACCCCCAGCCCAGGGAGACACCGGGGAGCTGTTTTTT.

This clonotype occurred many times. V is TRBV5-4 and J is TRBJ2-5; unclear D gene. The V end lost 0 bases, the J end lost 5 bases, and 11 bases lay between the germline ends. The germline V gene encodes CDR1 SGHNT and CDR2 YYREEE (reference sequence). This CDR3 comprises 14 residues. The CDR3 DNA sequence: TGTGCCAGCAGCTTGGCTGGCGGTGTGGAGACCCAGTACTTC. Protein: CASSLAGGVETQYF.

Ten or more counts support this clonotype. The V gene is TRBV28, the J gene TRBJ2-1, with D possibly TRBD2 on 5 matching bases. Germline values: CDR1 MDHEN, CDR2 SYDVKM. Trimming pared 2 bases from V and 5 bases from J, leaving 16 bases between. This CDR3 region has 16 residues. CDR3: CASSLLSGKVNNEQFF. The CDR3 DNA sequence: TGTGCCAGCAGTTTACTGTCGGGGAAGGTGAACAATGAGCAGTTCTTC.

This clonotype has ten or more counts. The chain uses TRBV7-2 and TRBJ2-4; 9 bases are shared with TRBD2. V dropped 0 bases and J dropped 4; count of bases not matched to a gene: 10. The germline CDR1 and CDR2 sequences are SGHTA and FQGNSA. This CDR3 contains 18 residues. In DNA form, the CDR3 reads TGTGCCAGCAGCTTAGCCCCTATGGGCGGGGGGGTTAAAAACATTCAGTACTTC. Encoded protein: CASSLAPMGGGVKNIQYF. The full variable domain, with the rest looked up from reference TRBV7-2 and TRBJ2-4, is GAGVSQSPSNKVTEKGKDVELRCDPISGHTALYWYRQSLGQGLEFLIYFQGNSAPDKSGLPSDRFSAERTGGSVSTLTIQRTQQEDSAVYLCASSLAPMGGGVKNIQYFGAGTRLSVL.

This chain joins TRBV9 and TRBJ2-1, with TRBD2 matching 7 bases. Unmatched junction bases numbered 8, after V lost 3 bases and J lost 2 bases. The CDR3 covers 16 residues. Germline V lookup: CDR1 SGDLS, CDR2 YYNGEE. DNA for the CDR3: TGTGCCAGCAGCGCCCTCCGACTAGCTGCCTACAATGAGCAGTTCTTC. Amino acids: CASSALRLAAYNEQFF.

The table lists this clonotype with many counts. J is TRBJ2-5 and V is TRBV12-3 or TRBV12-4; D is unresolved. The CDR3 is made up of 13 amino acids. V lost 5 bases, J lost 5 bases, and 12 bases lay in between. Here the CDR3 DNA reads TGTGCCAGCAGTAGGTGGGTGCGGGAGACCCAGTACTTC. Residues: CASSRWVRETQYF.

This clonotype was detected ten times or more. The chain combines TRBV28 with TRBJ2-7; no clear D. V lost 6 bases and J 2 bases, leaving 11 bases between the germline ends. In germline, CDR1 is MDHEN, CDR2 SYDVKM. The CDR3 extends over 13 amino acids. The CDR3 bases are TGTGCCAGCAGGTTCCCGGATACCTACGAGCAGTACTTC. Its translation is CASRFPDTYEQYF.

On this clonotype itself: A much bigger clone sits one base away, suggesting this may be a read error. V usage is TRBV6-2 or TRBV6-3 and J usage is TRBJ2-1, with unresolved D. The CDR3 length is 15 residues. CDR1 is MNHEY and CDR2 is SVGEGT in the germline V gene. DNA for the CDR3: TGTGCCAGCAATTACTGGCCCCAAACCTACAATGAGCAGTTCTTC. This gives the protein CASNYWPQTYNEQFF.

In this sample, this clonotype turned up many times. The rearrangement uses TRBV6-5 and TRBJ2-3, with TRBD1 matching over 7 bases. The germline gives CDR1 MNHEY, CDR2 SVGAGI. CDR3 size: 14 residues. Trimming removed 2 bases from V and 6 bases from J; junction bases left unmatched: 5. The CDR3 here is CASSYGPRGDTQYF. CDR3 bases: TGTGCCAGCAGTTACGGGCCCAGGGGGGATACGCAGTATTTT.

Many counts were recorded for this clonotype. The CDR3 spells CSVEVVNEKQFF. CDR3 sequence (DNA): TGCAGCGTTGAAGTGGTCAATGAGAAGCAGTTCTTC. This chain connects TRBV29-1 to TRBJ2-1; D ambiguous. Germline lookup yields CDR1 SQVTM and CDR2 ANQGSEA. The V and J ends lost 1 base and 11 bases respectively, with 12 bases between them. CDR3 size: 12 residues.

This clonotype came up many times. V usage is TRBV7-8 and J usage is TRBJ2-5; no clear D gene. The V gene's germline CDR1 is SGHVS and CDR2 FQNEAQ. The length of the CDR3 is 16 residues. Trimming took off 2 bases at V and 2 bases at J, with 15 bases between the two ends. The CDR3 sequence: CASSLKRLAAQETQYF. CDR3 in DNA: TGTGCCAGCAGCTTAAAGCGTTTGGCAGCGCAAGAGACCCAGTACTTC.

This clonotype has a count of ten or more. J is TRBJ2-1 and V is TRBV30; D possibly corresponds to TRBD1 (5 bases). This CDR3 is 13 amino acids long. The V gene's germline CDR1 is GTSNPN and CDR2 SVGIG (reference sequence). Trimming took 7 bases from V and 2 from J, leaving 12 bases between them. The CDR3 nucleotides read TGTGCCTCGCAGGGTTACACCTACAATGAGCAGTTCTTC. As protein: CASQGYTYNEQFF. Combining the CDR3 with reference TRBV30 and TRBJ2-1 gives the whole variable domain SQTIHQWPATLVQPVGSPLSLECTVEGTSNPNLYWYRQAAGRGLQLLFYSVGIGQISSEVPQNLSASRPQDRQFILSSKKLLLSDSGFYLCASQGYTYNEQFFGPGTRLTVL.

The sample holds many counts of this clonotype. The CDR3 nucleotides read TGTGCCAGCAGCTTGGAGGGGCCACCCACAGATACGCAGTATTTT. As protein: CASSLEGPPTDTQYF. The V gene is TRBV5-6, the J gene TRBJ2-3, with D possibly being TRBD1 (5 bases). The CDR3 sequence is 15 residues long. With 0 bases removed from V and 2 bases from J, the gap between germline ends came to 10 bases. Germline V CDR1 and CDR2: SGHDT, YYEEEE.

This clonotype came up many times. The rearrangement uses TRBV28 and TRBJ2-7; possibly TRBD1 for D (6 bases). Deletions cut 0 bases from V and 2 bases from J, with 11 bases between. Germline CDR1 MDHEN, CDR2 SYDVKM. The CDR3 contains 15 residues. CDR3 DNA: TGTGCCAGCAGTTTATGGGGGGCGCTGGCCTACGAGCAGTACTTC. As protein: CASSLWGALAYEQYF.

This clonotype appeared many times. V and J are TRBV5-1 and TRBJ2-2, with 9 bases matching TRBD2. V lost 4 bases to trimming and J lost 7 bases; unmatched junction nucleotides: 20. There are 19 residues in the CDR3. Germline CDR1 and CDR2: SGHRS and YFSETQ. CDR3 loop: CASSGLANVTPTRVGELFF. In nucleotides, the CDR3 is TGCGCCAGCAGCGGACTAGCGAACGTAACCCCAACGCGGGTCGGGGAGCTGTTTTTT.

This clonotype has ten or more counts. The V and J genes are TRBV10-3 and TRBJ1-4; TRBD1 matches 7 bases. Germline trimming cut 7 bases from V and 8 bases from J; bases unmatched to any gene: 10. The CDR3 is 14 amino acids. Germline loops: CDR1 ENHRY, CDR2 SYGVKD. The CDR3 loop is CAIKDQGVGEKLFF. CDR3 DNA: TGTGCCATCAAAGACCAGGGGGTTGGAGAAAAACTGTTTTTT.

At least ten counts were recorded for this clonotype. V is TRBV6-2 or TRBV6-3 and J is TRBJ2-2; 7 bases are a match to TRBD1. The CDR3 extends over 15 amino acids. CDR1 and CDR2 from the germline V gene are MNHEY and SVGEGT. V lost 4 bases and J lost 3; bases outside the gene matches: 5. The CDR3 DNA reads TGTGCCAGCAGTTTCAGGGGGTTTCACACCGGGGAGCTGTTTTTT. This gives the protein CASSFRGFHTGELFF.

This clonotype appeared many times. The chain uses TRBV28 and TRBJ2-5, with D possibly called TRBD1 or TRBD2 (6 bases each). From germline, CDR1 is MDHEN and CDR2 SYDVKM. The V end was cut by 1 base, the J end by 5 bases, with 11 bases between. CDR3 length: 14 amino acids. As DNA, the CDR3 is TGTGCCAGCAGTTTATTGGGGGGCAGGGAGACCCAGTACTTC. Translating it yields CASSLLGGRETQYF.

This clonotype was counted ten times or more. V gene TRBV6-5 combines with J gene TRBJ2-7, with TRBD1 identical over 7 bases. CDR1 MNHEY and CDR2 SVGAGI come from the germline V gene. This CDR3 contains 14 residues. V shed 5 bases, J shed 2 bases, and the junction held 6 bases outside the gene matches. CDR3 loop: CASSPRDSPYEQYF. The DNA of the CDR3 is TGTGCCAGCAGTCCCCGGGACAGTCCCTACGAGCAGTACTTC.

This clonotype came up many times. The chain has TRBV28 and TRBJ2-7, with TRBD1 identical over 10 bases. V shed 5 bases and J 1 base; nucleotides not matched to a gene: 2. The CDR3 length is 14 residues. Germline values: CDR1 MDHEN, CDR2 SYDVKM. CDR3 amino acids: CASSRTGGSYEQYF. As DNA, the CDR3 is TGTGCCAGCAGTCGGACAGGGGGTTCCTACGAGCAGTACTTC.

This clonotype was counted ten times or more. The chain joins TRBV7-3 to TRBJ2-1; 14 nucleotides align to TRBD2. V was clipped by 5 bases and J by 9 bases; unmatched bases: 9. The CDR3 has 16 residues. Germline V lookup: CDR1 SGHTA, CDR2 FQGTGA. CDR3 nucleotide sequence: TGTGCCAGCAGCCCGGACCGACTAGCGGGGGGGCTTGAGCAGTTCTTC. Encoded protein: CASSPDRLAGGLEQFF.

This clonotype was seen at least ten times. This chain uses TRBV20-1 with TRBJ2-3, with D possibly being TRBD1 (5 bases). Trimming cost V 6 bases and J 3 bases, with 19 bases left between them. This CDR3 comprises 15 residues. Germline V gives CDR1 DFQATT, CDR2 SNEGSKA (reference sequence). The CDR3 sequence is CSARIPQGFTDTQYF. In DNA form, the CDR3 reads TGCAGTGCAAGAATACCCCAGGGTTTTACAGATACGCAGTATTTT.